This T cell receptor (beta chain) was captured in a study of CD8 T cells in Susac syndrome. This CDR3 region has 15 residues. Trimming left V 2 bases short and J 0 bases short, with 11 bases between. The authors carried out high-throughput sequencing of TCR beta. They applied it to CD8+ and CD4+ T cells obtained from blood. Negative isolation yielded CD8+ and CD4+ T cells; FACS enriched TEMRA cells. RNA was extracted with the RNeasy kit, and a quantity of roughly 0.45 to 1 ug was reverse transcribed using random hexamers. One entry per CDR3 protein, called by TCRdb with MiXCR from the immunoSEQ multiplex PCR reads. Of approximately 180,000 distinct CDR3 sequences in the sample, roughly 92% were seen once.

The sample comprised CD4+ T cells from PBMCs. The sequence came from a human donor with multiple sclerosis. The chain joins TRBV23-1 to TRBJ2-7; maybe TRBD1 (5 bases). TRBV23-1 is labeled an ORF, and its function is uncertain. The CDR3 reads CASSQRQGSSYEQYF. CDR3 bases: TGCGCCAGCAGTCAACGTCAGGGAAGCTCCTACGAGCAGTACTTC.